This TCR beta chain appears in the sequencing data of a study of vaccination effects on CD4 cells after COVID-19. In the case of this clone: Its antigen is unknown.

Overall study results and limits: Of the vaccine-induced clones from healthy vaccinees, merely 1 of 255 recognized common cold coronaviruses as well.

Scientists isolated CD4+ T cells after an approximately ten-day culture period ended. In the vaccine recipients, nucleocapsid antibodies were negative and there was no prior SARS-CoV-2 infection. This table comes from immunoSEQ multiplex PCR, and its TCRdb copy is limited to in-frame clones, with some not included. Here the sample spans tens of thousands of clones, 82% being singletons. With 3 bases clipped from V and 4 bases from J, the junction kept 11 bases outside the gene matches. The CDR3 is 17 amino acids. Germline CDR1 MNHEY, CDR2 SMNVEV (reference sequence). The material was CD4+ T cells from PBMCs cultured without peptide, obtained before COVID-19 vaccination. V gene TRBV27 combines with J gene TRBJ2-3, with 9 bases matching TRBD1. This TCR came from a human donor who received a COVID-19 vaccine. The DNA for the CDR3 is TGTGCCAGCAGTTTGGGCGTGGGGACAGGGAGCCCAGATACGCAGTATTTT. It yields the protein CASSLGVGTGSPDTQYF.